These 21 T cell receptor beta chains were sequenced from one sample in a study of CD8+ T cells in alopecia areata. Reverse transcription of extracted RNA yielded cDNA, which provided the sequencing template. Generated by immunoSEQ multiplex PCR, the TCRdb table keeps only in-frame clones and is missing some. The sample includes roughly 170,000 clones, around 58% seen only once; the top ten take 10% to 15%. This sample's treatment: oral pan-JAK inhibitor, 5-10 mg twice daily. Sequencing used CD8+ T cells sorted from blood, obtained at week 24, from a patient treated with tofacitinib. These receptors all stem from a human donor with alopecia areata.

The gene calls are TRBV30 and TRBJ2-1; D is unclear. V shed 0 bases and J shed 2 bases, with 11 bases lying between them. The V gene's germline CDR1 is GTSNPN and CDR2 SVGIG (reference sequence). This CDR3 has 15 residues. The CDR3, as DNA: TGTGCCTGGAGTGTCGGTGGGCCAACCTACAATGAGCAGTTCTTC. Translated, it gives CAWSVGGPTYNEQFF. The variable domain in full, with the rest retrieved from reference TRBV30 and TRBJ2-1, is SQTIHQWPATLVQPVGSPLSLECTVEGTSNPNLYWYRQAAGRGLQLLFYSVGIGQISSEVPQNLSASRPQDRQFILSSKKLLLSDSGFYLCAWSVGGPTYNEQFFGPGTRLTVL.

The genes are TRBV2 and TRBJ2-5; no clear D. Germline values: CDR1 SNHLY, CDR2 FYNNEI. The CDR3 extends over 15 amino acids. Between the trimmed V and J ends, which lost 2 bases and 1 base, there was a span of 11 bases. CDR3 amino acids: CASSEIGQSQETQYF. The CDR3, as DNA: TGTGCCAGCAGTGAAATAGGCCAATCCCAAGAGACCCAGTACTTC.

The V and J genes are TRBV5-1 and TRBJ2-1; D unclear. The CDR3 sequence is 15 residues long. Germline CDR1 SGHRS, CDR2 YFSETQ. The ends were cut back, 1 base at V and 0 bases at J, with 8 bases in the middle. The CDR3 bases are TGCGCCAGCAGCTTGAGAGCGAGCTCCTACAATGAGCAGTTCTTC. The encoded protein is CASSLRASSYNEQFF.

The sample holds one count of this clone. The V and J genes are TRBV6-5 and TRBJ2-7; the D gene could be TRBD1 or TRBD2 (6 bases each). V dropped 5 bases and J dropped 2 bases, with 10 bases sitting between them. This CDR3 has 13 residues. Germline values: CDR1 MNHEY, CDR2 SVGAGI. The CDR3 here is CASSERGAYEQYF. In DNA, the CDR3 is TGTGCCAGCAGTGAGAGGGGGGCCTACGAGCAGTACTTC.

The genes are TRBV30 and TRBJ2-1; 9 nucleotides line up with TRBD1. Germline loops: CDR1 GTSNPN, CDR2 SVGIG (reference sequence). Germline trimming cut 2 bases from V and 8 bases from J; bases unmatched to any gene: 7. The CDR3 is 14 residues long. DNA for the CDR3: TGTGCCTGGAGTTTGGGACAGGGTCCTTATGAGCAGTTCTTC. Translation: CAWSLGQGPYEQFF.

In nucleotides, the CDR3 is TGTGCCAGCAGTTCCCCCGGACAGGGAGGGTATCAGCCCCAGCATTTT. It codes for CASSSPGQGGYQPQHF. This sequence joins TRBV27 and TRBJ1-5; 8 nucleotides line up with TRBD1. The CDR3 extends over 16 amino acids. Germline loops: CDR1 MNHEY, CDR2 SMNVEV (reference sequence). V was pared by 4 bases and J by 5 bases, with 10 bases of the junction left unmatched.

The V gene is TRBV19, the J gene TRBJ2-7, with D unresolved. Germline V gene data show CDR1 as LNHDA and CDR2 as SQIVND (reference sequence). The V end was cut by 1 base, the J end by 1 base, with 8 bases between. CDR3 length equals 14 residues. The CDR3 region is CASSIGHPSYEQYF. CDR3 in DNA: TGTGCCAGTAGTATAGGACACCCATCCTACGAGCAGTACTTC.

This chain joins TRBV4-2 and TRBJ2-7; D may be TRBD1 or TRBD2 (5 bases each). Germline V gene data show CDR1 as LGHNA and CDR2 as YNFKEQ. V was pared by 4 bases and J by 2 bases, with 15 bases between. This CDR3 has 15 amino acids. The CDR3 here is CASSPTPGRAYEQYF. The CDR3 nucleotides are TGTGCCAGCAGCCCTACACCGGGACGCGCCTACGAGCAGTACTTC.

The V and J genes are TRBV4-1 and TRBJ2-1, with 11 bases matching TRBD2. Trimming cost V 6 bases and J 4 bases; bases outside gene matches: 5. This CDR3 is built from 15 residues. Germline V gene sequence: CDR1 MGHRA, CDR2 YSYEKL. The DNA of the CDR3 is TGCGCCAGCAGGGAGACTAGCGGGGCTTACAATGAGCAGTTCTTC. Its translation: CASRETSGAYNEQFF.

The chain has TRBV27 and TRBJ1-2; tentatively, D is TRBD1 (6 bases). Trimming took 2 bases from V and 5 from J, leaving 12 bases between them. The CDR3 runs to 14 residues. The germline V gene has CDR1 MNHEY and CDR2 SMNVEV (reference sequence). The chain's CDR3 is CASSLGAGVYGYTF. The CDR3 DNA is TGTGCCAGCAGTTTAGGCGCAGGGGTATATGGCTACACCTTC.

This chain joins TRBV6-1 and TRBJ2-5; 10 nucleotides line up with TRBD1. The CDR3 extends over 19 amino acids. The germline CDR1 and CDR2 sequences are MNHNS and SASEGT. V trimming: 3 bases; J trimming: 5 bases; junction bases outside the gene matches: 18. As DNA, the CDR3 is TGTGCCAGCAGTGACCGGGACAGGGGTGGTTTATCTCCGCGGGAGACCCAGTACTTC. It translates to CASSDRDRGGLSPRETQYF.

The chain combines TRBV5-1 with TRBJ2-1; 11 nucleotides agree with TRBD2. The germline V gene has CDR1 SGHRS and CDR2 YFSETQ. The CDR3 covers 15 residues. The junction had 9 bases not matched to a gene; V was cut back by 6 bases and J by 7 bases. The chain's CDR3 is CASNPSGLAENEQFF. CDR3 nucleotides: TGCGCCAGCAACCCCTCGGGACTAGCGGAAAATGAGCAGTTCTTC.

This sequence joins TRBV19 and TRBJ1-1; D is unresolved. Trimming removed 3 bases at V and 6 bases at J, with 5 bases between. CDR3 size: 11 residues. The V gene's germline CDR1 is LNHDA and CDR2 SQIVND (reference sequence). The CDR3 region is CASSIMSEAFF. As DNA, the CDR3 is TGTGCCAGTAGTATTATGTCTGAAGCTTTCTTT.

The CDR3 spells CASSQSGGDGETQYF. The CDR3, as DNA: TGTGCCAGCAGCCAAAGCGGGGGAGATGGGGAGACCCAGTACTTC. The chain links TRBV13 to TRBJ2-5; 8 bases fit TRBD2. Germline loops: CDR1 PRHDT, CDR2 FYEKMQ (reference sequence). The CDR3 has 15 residues. Germline trimming cut 5 bases from V and 5 bases from J; bases unmatched to any gene: 10.

V gene TRBV30 combines with J gene TRBJ2-5; D is unclear. The germline gives CDR1 GTSNPN, CDR2 SVGIG (reference sequence). Trimming pared 3 bases from V and 6 bases from J, leaving 17 bases between. The CDR3 has 14 residues. CDR3 sequence (DNA): TGTGCCTGGAGAGGTCCGTCGACTGTGAAGACCCAGTACTTC. It yields the protein CAWRGPSTVKTQYF.

The chain joins TRBV2 to TRBJ1-2; D is uncertain. Trimming stripped 5 bases from V and 5 bases from J, with 6 bases between. The CDR3 is 11 amino acids. Germline loops: CDR1 SNHLY, CDR2 FYNNEI. The CDR3 loop reads CASSPMYGYTF. Written as DNA, the CDR3 is TGTGCCAGCAGTCCTATGTATGGCTACACCTTC.

The gene calls are TRBV11-2 and TRBJ2-3; D assignment may be TRBD1 or TRBD2 (5 bases each). V lost 1 base and J 9 bases, leaving 17 bases between the germline ends. CDR1 is SGHAT and CDR2 is FQNNGV in the germline V gene. The CDR3 totals 15 residues. The CDR3 protein is CASSLAYRGVWTQYF. CDR3 in DNA: TGTGCCAGCAGCTTAGCTTATCGAGGGGTCTGGACGCAGTATTTT.

This clone turned up a few times. The rearrangement joins TRBV30 to TRBJ2-1; no clear D. From germline, CDR1 is GTSNPN and CDR2 SVGIG (reference sequence). CDR3 size: 13 residues. V lost 3 bases to trimming and J lost 7 bases, with 13 bases between them. The CDR3 protein is CAWRVGSWNEQFF. CDR3 sequence (DNA): TGTGCCTGGAGGGTAGGATCGTGGAATGAGCAGTTCTTC.

The chain links TRBV5-6 to TRBJ2-7; possible D gene TRBD1, 5 bases. V was clipped by 0 bases and J by 3 bases, with 16 bases between them. The germline gives CDR1 SGHDT, CDR2 YYEEEE. The CDR3 contains 16 residues. The CDR3 region is CASSLASEYDSYEQYF. The CDR3, as DNA: TGTGCCAGCAGCTTGGCCTCCGAATATGACAGCTACGAGCAGTACTTC.

V and J are TRBV29-1 and TRBJ2-3; 7 bases align to TRBD2. This CDR3 contains 18 residues. Germline CDR1 is SQVTM and CDR2 is ANQGSEA. With 0 bases clipped from V and 5 bases from J, the junction kept 17 bases outside the gene matches. The CDR3 is CSVEDRTQDGGWVDTQYF. The CDR3 DNA reads TGCAGCGTTGAAGATCGGACCCAGGACGGGGGGTGGGTAGATACGCAGTATTTT.

V is TRBV5-6 and J is TRBJ2-7, with D maybe TRBD2 (5 bases). V gave up 4 bases and J gave up 3 bases, with 14 bases separating them. Germline V gene data show CDR1 as SGHDT and CDR2 as YYEEEE. This CDR3 has 14 amino acids. CDR3 nucleotides: TGTGCCAGCAGCGCAGGACTGATAAGCTACGAGCAGTACTTC. Translating gives CASSAGLISYEQYF.